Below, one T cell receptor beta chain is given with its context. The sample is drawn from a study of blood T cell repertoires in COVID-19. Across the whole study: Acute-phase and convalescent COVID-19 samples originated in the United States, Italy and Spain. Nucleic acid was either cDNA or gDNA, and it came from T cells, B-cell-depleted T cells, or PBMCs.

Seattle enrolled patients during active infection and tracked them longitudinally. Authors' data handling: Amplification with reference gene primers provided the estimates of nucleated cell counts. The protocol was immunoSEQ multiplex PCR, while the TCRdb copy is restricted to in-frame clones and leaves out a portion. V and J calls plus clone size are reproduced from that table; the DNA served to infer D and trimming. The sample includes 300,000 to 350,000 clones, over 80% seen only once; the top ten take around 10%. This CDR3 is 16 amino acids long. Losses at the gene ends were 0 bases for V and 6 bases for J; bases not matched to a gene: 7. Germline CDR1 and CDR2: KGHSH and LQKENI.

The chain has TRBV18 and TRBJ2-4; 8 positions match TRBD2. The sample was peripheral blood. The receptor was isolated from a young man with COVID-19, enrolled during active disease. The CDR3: CASSPPLAGGRNIQYF. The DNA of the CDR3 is TGTGCCAGCTCACCACCGCTCGCGGGGGGTAGAAACATTCAGTACTTC.